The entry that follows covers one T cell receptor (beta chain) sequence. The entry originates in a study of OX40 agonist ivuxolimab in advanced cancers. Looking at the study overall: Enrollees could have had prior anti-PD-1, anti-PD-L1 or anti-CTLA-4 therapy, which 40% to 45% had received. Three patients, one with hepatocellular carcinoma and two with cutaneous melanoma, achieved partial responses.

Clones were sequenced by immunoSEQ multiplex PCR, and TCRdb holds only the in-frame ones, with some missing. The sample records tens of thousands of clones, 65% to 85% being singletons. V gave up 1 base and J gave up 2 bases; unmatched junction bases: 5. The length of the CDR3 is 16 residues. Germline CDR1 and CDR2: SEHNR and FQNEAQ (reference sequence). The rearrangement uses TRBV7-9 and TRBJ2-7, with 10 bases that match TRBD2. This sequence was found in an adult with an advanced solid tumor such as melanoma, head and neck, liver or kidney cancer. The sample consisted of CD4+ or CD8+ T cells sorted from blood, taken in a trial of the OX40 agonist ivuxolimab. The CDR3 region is CASSLGLTSGPYEQYF. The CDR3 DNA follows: TGTGCCAGCAGCTTAGGCCTGACTAGCGGGCCCTACGAGCAGTACTTC.